This T cell receptor (beta chain) is drawn from a study of T-cell reconstitution after alpha-beta-depleted transplantation in children (dated by TCRdb to the mid-2010s). Regarding the research as a whole: Using TCR repertoire profiling, the study followed T-cell immune reconstitution in a quantitative way in children after TCRalphabeta/CD19-depleted allogeneic hematopoietic cell transplantation. Overall study results and their limits: The apparently early recovery of alphabetaT-cell counts about two months after transplant reportedly depended on only several hundred rapidly expanded clones that came from non-depleted graft cells. In some patients, the high TCRbeta diversity seen at day 60 was put down to recipient T cells and intrathymic progenitors that had survived conditioning. Hyperexpanded clone frequencies declined over subsequent months; after one year, T-cell counts and TCRbeta diversity were mostly attributed to newly produced T cells.

The protocol used for the library was PCR. Reads for this sample came from an Illumina HiSeq 2500. Molecular barcoding was employed in the preparation of TCR libraries, with unique molecular identifiers being used to normalize TCRbeta repertoire quantification. TCRdb trimmed public reads at Q25 via fastp, called clones via MiXCR and kept in-frame beta chains. All rows with the same CDR3 protein become a single entry with the most common DNA and genes. Across this sample there are about a million distinct CDR3 sequences, with 25% to 30% seen only once. The ten biggest clones cover roughly 31% of the sample. Its CDR3 holds 16 amino acids, cysteine through phenylalanine. The only DNA kept is the CDR3, 48 bases in frame from the first base. V is clipped by 7 bases and J by 3 bases, and the sequence between their germline boundaries is 21 bases long. CDR1 and CDR2 are drawn from the germline V gene (reference sequence): SEHNR, FQNEAQ.

Interpreted using the paper, the treatment or condition label stands for: allogeneic hematopoietic cell transplantation with graft depleted of TCRalphabeta T cells and CD19 B cells. Transplant recipients were children who received TCRalphabeta/CD19-depleted allogeneic hematopoietic cell grafts. This clonotype was seen more than once but under ten times. Its specific antigen is unknown. Within one base of it there is no much larger clone, and no base qualities were kept. The chain joins TRBV7-9 to TRBJ1-1; TRBD1 could be the D gene, as 6 bases match. This specimen consisted of PBMCs, mostly from graft donor cells, obtained 360 days after TCRalphabeta/CD19-depleted stem cell transplant. The clonotype was recovered from a boy younger than two who had a stem cell transplant for SCID, so the T cells may come from the graft donor. CDR3 reads: CASTGTNTGRHTEAFF. Here is the DNA: TGTGCCAGCACCGGGACTAACACAGGGAGGCACACTGAAGCTTTCTTT.